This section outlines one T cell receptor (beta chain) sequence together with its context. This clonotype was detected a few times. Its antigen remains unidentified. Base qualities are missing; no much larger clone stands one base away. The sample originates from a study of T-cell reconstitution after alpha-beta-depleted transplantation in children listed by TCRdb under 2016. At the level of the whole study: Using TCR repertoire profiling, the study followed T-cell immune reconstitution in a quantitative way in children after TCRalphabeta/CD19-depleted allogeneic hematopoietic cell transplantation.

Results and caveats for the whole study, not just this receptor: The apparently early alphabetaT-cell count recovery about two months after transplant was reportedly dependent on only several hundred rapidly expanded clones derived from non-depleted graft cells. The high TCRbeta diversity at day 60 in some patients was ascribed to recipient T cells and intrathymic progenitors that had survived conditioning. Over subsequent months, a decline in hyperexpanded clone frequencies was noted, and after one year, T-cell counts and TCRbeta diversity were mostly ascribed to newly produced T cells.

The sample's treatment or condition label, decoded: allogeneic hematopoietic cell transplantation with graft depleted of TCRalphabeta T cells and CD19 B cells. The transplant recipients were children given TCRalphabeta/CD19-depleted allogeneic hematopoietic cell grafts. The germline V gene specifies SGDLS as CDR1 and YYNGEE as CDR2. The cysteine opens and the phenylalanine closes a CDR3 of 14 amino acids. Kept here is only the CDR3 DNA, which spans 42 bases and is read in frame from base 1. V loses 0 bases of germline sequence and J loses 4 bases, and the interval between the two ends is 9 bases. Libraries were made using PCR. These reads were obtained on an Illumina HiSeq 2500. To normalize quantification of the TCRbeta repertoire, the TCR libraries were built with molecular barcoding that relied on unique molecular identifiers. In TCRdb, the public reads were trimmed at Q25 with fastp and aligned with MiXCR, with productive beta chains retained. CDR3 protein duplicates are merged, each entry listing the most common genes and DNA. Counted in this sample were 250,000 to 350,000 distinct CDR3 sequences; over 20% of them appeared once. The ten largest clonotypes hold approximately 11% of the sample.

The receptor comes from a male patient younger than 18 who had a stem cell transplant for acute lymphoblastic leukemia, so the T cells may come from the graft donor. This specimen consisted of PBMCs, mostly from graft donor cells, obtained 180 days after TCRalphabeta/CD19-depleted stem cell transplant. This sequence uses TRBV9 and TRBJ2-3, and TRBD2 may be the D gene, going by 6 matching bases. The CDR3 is CASSVAGVADTQYF. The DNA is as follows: TGTGCCAGCAGCGTAGCGGGAGTGGCAGATACGCAGTATTTT.